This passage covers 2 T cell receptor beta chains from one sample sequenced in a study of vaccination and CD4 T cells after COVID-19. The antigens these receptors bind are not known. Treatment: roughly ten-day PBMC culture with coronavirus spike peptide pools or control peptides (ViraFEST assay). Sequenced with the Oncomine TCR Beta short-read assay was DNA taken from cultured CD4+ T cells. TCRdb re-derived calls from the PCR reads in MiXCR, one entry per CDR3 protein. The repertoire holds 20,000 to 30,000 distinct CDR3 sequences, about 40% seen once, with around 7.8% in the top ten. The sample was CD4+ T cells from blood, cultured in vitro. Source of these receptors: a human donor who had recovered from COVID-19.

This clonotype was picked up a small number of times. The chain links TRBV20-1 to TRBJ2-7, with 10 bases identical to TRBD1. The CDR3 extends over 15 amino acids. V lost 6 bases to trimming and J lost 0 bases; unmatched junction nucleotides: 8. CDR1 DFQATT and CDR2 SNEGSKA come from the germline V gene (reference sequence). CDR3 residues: CSAQSRDRGSYEQYF. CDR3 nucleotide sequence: TGCAGTGCGCAATCCCGGGACAGGGGCTCCTACGAGCAGTACTTC.

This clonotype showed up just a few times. CDR3 amino acids: CASSSIGGPAPNYGYTF. For the CDR3, the DNA is TGTGCCAGCAGTTCGATCGGGGGCCCGGCCCCGAACTATGGCTACACCTTC. The genes are TRBV27 and TRBJ1-2, with D possibly being TRBD1 (6 bases). The CDR3 has 17 amino acids. Trimming removed 4 bases at V and 2 bases at J, with 20 bases between. Germline CDR1 MNHEY, CDR2 SMNVEV (reference sequence).